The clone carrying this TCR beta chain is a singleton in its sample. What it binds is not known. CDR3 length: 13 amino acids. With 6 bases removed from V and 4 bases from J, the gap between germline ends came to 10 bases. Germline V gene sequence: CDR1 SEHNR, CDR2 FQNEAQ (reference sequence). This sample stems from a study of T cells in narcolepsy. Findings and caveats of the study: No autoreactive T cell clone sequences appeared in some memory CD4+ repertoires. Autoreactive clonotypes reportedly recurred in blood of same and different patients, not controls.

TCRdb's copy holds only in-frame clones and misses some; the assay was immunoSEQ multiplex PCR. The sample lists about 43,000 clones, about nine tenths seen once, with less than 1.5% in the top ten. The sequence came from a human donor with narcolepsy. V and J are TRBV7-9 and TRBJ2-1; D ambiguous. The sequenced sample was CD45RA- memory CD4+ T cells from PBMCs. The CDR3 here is CASSHQEYNEQFF. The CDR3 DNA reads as TGTGCCAGCAGTCACCAGGAGTACAATGAGCAGTTCTTC.